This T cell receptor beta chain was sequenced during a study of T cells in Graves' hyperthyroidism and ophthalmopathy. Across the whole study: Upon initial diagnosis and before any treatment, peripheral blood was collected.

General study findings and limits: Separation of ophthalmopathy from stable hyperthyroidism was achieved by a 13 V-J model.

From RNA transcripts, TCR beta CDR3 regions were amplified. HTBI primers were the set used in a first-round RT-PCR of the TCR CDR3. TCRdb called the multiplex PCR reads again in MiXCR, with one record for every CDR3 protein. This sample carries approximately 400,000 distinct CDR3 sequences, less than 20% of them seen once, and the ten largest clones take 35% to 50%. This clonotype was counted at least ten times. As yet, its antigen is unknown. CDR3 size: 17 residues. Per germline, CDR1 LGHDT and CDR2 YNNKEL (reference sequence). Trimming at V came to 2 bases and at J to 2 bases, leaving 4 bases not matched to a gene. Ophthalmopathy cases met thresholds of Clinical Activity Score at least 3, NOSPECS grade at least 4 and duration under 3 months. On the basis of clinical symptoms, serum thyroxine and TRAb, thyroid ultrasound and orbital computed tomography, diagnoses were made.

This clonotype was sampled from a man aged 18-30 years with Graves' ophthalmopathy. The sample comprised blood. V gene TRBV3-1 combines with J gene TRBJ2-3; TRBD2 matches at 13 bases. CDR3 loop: CASSQPTSGGYTDTQYF. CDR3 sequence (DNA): TGTGCCAGCAGCCAACCGACTAGCGGGGGGTACACAGATACGCAGTATTTT.